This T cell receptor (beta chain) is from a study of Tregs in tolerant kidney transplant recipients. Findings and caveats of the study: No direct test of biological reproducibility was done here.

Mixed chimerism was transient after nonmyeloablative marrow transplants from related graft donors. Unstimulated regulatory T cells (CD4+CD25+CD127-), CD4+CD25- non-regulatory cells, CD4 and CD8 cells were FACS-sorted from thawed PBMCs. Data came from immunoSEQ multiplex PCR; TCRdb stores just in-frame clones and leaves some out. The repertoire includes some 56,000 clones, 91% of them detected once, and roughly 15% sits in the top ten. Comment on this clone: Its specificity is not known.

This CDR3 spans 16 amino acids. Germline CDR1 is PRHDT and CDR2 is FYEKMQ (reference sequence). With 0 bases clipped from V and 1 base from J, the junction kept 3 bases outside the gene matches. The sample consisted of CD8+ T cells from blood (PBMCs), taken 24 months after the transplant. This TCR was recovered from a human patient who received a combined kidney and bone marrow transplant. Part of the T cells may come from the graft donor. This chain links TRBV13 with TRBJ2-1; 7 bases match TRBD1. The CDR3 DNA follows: TGTGCCAGCAGCTTAGGAAGGGGGCTTTCCTACAATGAGCAGTTCTTC. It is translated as CASSLGRGLSYNEQFF.